This T cell receptor beta chain originates from a study of T-cell memory formation after mild COVID-19. Study-level information: There were largely donor-specific TCR clusters.

Findings and caveats of the study: Shrinking CD4+ clones were chiefly CM and EM; CD8+ ones were chiefly EMRA. The second-wave clones peaking on day 37 were not confirmed as SARS-CoV-2-specific.

In regard to this clonotype: Its antigen is still unknown.

The CDR3 is made up of 15 amino acids. V lost 0 bases, J lost 2 bases, and 10 bases lay in between. CDR1 MGHRA and CDR2 YSYEKL come from the germline V gene. TCRdb analysed the 5' RACE reads with MiXCR anew, one entry per CDR3 protein. This repertoire shows under 200,000 distinct CDR3 sequences, roughly 28% found once; its top ten account for about 12%. V usage is TRBV4-1 and J usage is TRBJ1-1; TRBD1 might be the D (5 bases). The clonotype comes from an adult woman who had mild COVID-19 (a few samples of this study predate the infection). Cell type and time point are not known. The sequenced sample was PBMCs or a T cell subset sorted from them (not recorded which). The CDR3 DNA follows: TGCGCCAGCAGCCAAGAAAGGGGATTTAACACTGAAGCTTTCTTT. Translated: CASSQERGFNTEAFF.